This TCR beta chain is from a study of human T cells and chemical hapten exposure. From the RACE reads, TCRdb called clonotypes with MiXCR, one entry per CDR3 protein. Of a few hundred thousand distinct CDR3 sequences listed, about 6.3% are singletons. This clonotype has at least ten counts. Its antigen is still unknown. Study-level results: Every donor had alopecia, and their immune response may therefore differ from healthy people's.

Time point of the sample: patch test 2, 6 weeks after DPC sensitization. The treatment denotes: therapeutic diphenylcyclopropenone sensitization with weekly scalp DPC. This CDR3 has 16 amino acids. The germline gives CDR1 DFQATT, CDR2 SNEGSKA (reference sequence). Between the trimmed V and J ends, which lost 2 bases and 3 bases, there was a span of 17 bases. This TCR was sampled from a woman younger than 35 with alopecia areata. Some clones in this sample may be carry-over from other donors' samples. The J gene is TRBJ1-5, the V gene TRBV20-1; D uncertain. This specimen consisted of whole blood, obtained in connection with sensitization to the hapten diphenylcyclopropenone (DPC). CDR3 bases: TGCAGTGCTAGAAGAGGAGCGGCAGTCCCCAATCAGCCCCAGCATTTT. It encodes CSARRGAAVPNQPQHF.